The present entry profiles one TCR beta chain with its context. The V gene's germline CDR1 is SQVTM and CDR2 ANQGSEA. The V end was cut by 4 bases, the J end by 7 bases, with 10 bases between. There are 11 residues in the CDR3. The group of healthy controls was made up of people who were blood bank volunteers in Maryland, USA. Unsorted libraries were prepared from 2 million PBMCs held at -80 C. The data belong to a study of neurological immune-mediated disorders. Synthesis of cDNA used 5'RACE (with 10-nucleotide random UMIs). TCRdb used MiXCR to reprocess the 5' RACE reads, holding one entry per CDR3 protein. This table has 55,000 to 70,000 distinct CDR3 sequences, roughly 10% appearing once.

This sequence was found in a man aged 55 to 70 in good health. What was sequenced was PBMCs. The V and J genes are TRBV29-1 and TRBJ1-1; no definite D call. The CDR3 protein is CSVGLSNEAFF. The CDR3 DNA reads TGCAGCGTTGGTTTGTCCAATGAAGCTTTCTTT.